This T cell receptor beta chain was retrieved from a study of metastatic and nonmetastatic thyroid tumors. Trimming left V 5 bases short and J 4 bases short, with 21 bases between. The CDR3 totals 17 residues. Germline V CDR1 and CDR2: LGHNT, FRNRAP. This clone showed up just a few times. TCRdb reassembled clones from the PCR reads with MiXCR. The sample carries about 24,000 clones, roughly 20% recorded once. Each patient came to thyroid surgery without any prior treatment (of any kind). J is TRBJ1-3 and V is TRBV12-5, with a weak D call TRBD1 (6 bases). This TCR derives from a male donor with papillary thyroid cancer or a benign thyroid nodule (not recorded which). Some clones in this sample may be carry-over from other donors' samples. Sequenced sample: blood. Here the CDR3 DNA reads TGTGCTAGTGGTGACCCCCCGGGGCAGGGGCAAGGAAACACCATATATTTT. It is translated as CASGDPPGQGQGNTIYF.